This TCR beta chain was identified in a study of T-cell reconstitution after alpha-beta-depleted transplantation in children. Study-wide results and limits: The main origin of T-cell counts and diversity one year after transplant was newly produced T cells. Expanded graft clones numbering several hundred reportedly gave rise to alpha-beta T cells about two months after transplant. Surviving thymic progenitors and recipient T cells were the source of high TCRbeta diversity at day 60 in some patients.

V gave up 3 bases and J gave up 7 bases; unmatched junction bases: 7. The CDR3 totals 13 residues. Per the germline V gene, CDR1 is DFQATT and CDR2 is SNEGSKA (reference sequence). TCRbeta library preparation incorporated unique molecular identifiers. Using its own MiXCR run on the PCR reads, TCRdb lists one record per CDR3 protein. The data contain around 440,000 distinct CDR3 sequences, about 10% of them singletons. As to this clonotype: Its antigen is unknown.

The starting material was PBMCs, obtained before TCRalphabeta/CD19-depleted stem cell transplant. The sequence came from a child under 10 years old with inherited bone marrow failure, due to receive a stem cell transplant. The genes are TRBV20-1 and TRBJ1-2; 8 nucleotides agree with TRBD1. CDR3 bases: TGCAGTGCTAGGGATGGACAGGGTCCTGGCTACACCTTC. This gives the protein CSARDGQGPGYTF.